The source of this T cell receptor (beta chain) is a study of CD8+ T cells in alopecia areata. In the study overall: The drug, tofacitinib, lasted 6 to 18 months, followed by 6 months off drug.

RNA extraction and reverse transcription yielded cDNA as sequencing template. Sequencing used immunoSEQ multiplex PCR; TCRdb keeps in-frame clones, though not all of them. The table includes around 140,000 clones, 40% to 55% detected once. Deletions cut 5 bases from V and 0 bases from J, with 17 bases between. The germline V gene has CDR1 SGHTA and CDR2 FQGTGA. The CDR3 totals 18 residues. The chain uses TRBV7-3 and TRBJ2-6; TRBD2 might be the D (6 bases). This clonotype was obtained from a human donor with alopecia areata. The sequenced sample was CD4+ T cells sorted from blood, obtained at week 0. CDR3 in DNA: TGTGCCAGCAGCCCTGCGGGACCCCCTTACTCTGGGGCCAACGTCCTGACTTTC. As protein: CASSPAGPPYSGANVLTF.